The source of this TCR beta chain is a study of beta chain features in type 1 diabetes. Germline CDR1 reads ENHRY; CDR2 reads SYGVKD. With 9 bases removed from V and 1 base from J, the gap between germline ends came to 9 bases. This CDR3 is 13 amino acids long. Notes on this clone: Its antigen is currently unknown.

The study reverse transcribed the entire isolated RNA, so it sequenced expressed TCRB transcripts. TCRdb keeps only in-frame clones here, not all; method: immunoSEQ multiplex PCR. The table includes about 370,000 clones, over 8.5% detected once. Study-wide results and caveats: The study found moderately but significantly shorter TCRB CDR3s in all four CD4+ subsets of Type 1 diabetes patients. A closer apparent resemblance between naive, central memory and Treg TCRB repertoires was seen in patients than in healthy donors. Type 1 diabetes patients had VDJ junctions that carried fewer insertions and more deletions.

The specimen was central memory CD4+ T cells from blood. This TCR was sampled from a man aged 25-40 years with type 1 diabetes. The V and J genes are TRBV10-3 and TRBJ2-2; D is perhaps TRBD2 (6 bases). CDR3 amino acids: CAIAGLNTGELFF. The CDR3 DNA is TGTGCCATTGCGGGACTGAACACCGGGGAGCTGTTTTTT.